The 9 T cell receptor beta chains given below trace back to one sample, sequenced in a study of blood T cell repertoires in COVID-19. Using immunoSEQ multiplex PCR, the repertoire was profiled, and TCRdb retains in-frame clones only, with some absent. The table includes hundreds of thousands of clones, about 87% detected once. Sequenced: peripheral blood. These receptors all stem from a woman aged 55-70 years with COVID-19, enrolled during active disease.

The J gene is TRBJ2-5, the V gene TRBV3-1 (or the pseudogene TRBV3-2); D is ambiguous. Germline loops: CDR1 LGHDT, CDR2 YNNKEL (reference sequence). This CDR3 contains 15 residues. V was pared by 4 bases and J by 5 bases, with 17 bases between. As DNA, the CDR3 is TGTGCCAGCAGCCGCGCGGTTGGGTACGGGGAGACCCAGTACTTC. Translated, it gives CASSRAVGYGETQYF.

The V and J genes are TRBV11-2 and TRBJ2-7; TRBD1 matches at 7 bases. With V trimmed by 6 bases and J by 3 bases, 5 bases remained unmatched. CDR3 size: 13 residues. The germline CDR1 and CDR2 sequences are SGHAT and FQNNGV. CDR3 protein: CASRGTANYEQYF. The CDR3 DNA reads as TGTGCCAGCAGAGGGACAGCCAACTACGAGCAGTACTTC.

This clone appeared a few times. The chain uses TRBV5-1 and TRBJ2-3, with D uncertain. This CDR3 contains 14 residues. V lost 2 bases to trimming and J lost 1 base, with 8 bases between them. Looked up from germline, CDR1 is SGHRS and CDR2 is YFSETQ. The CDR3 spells CASSFQTGTDTQYF. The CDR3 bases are TGCGCCAGCAGCTTCCAAACGGGCACAGATACGCAGTATTTT. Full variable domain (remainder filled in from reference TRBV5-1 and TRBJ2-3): KAGVTQTPRYLIKTRGQQVTLSCSPISGHRSVSWYQQTPGQGLQFLFEYFSETQRNKGNFPGRFSGRQFSNSRSEMNVSTLELGDSALYLCASSFQTGTDTQYFGPGTRLTVL.

This chain's CDR3 is CASSPTNSYEQYF. The CDR3, as DNA: TGTGCCAGCAGCCCGACTAACTCCTACGAGCAGTACTTC. The chain is built from TRBV27 and TRBJ2-7; weak D call: TRBD2 (5 bases). Trimming left V 6 bases short and J 0 bases short, with 9 bases between. This CDR3 is 13 amino acids long. Germline CDR1 and CDR2: MNHEY and SMNVEV (reference sequence).

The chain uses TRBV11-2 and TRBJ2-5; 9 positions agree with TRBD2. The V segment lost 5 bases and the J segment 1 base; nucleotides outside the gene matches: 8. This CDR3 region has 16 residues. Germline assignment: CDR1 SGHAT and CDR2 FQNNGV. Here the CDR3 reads CASSIHSGGLQETQYF. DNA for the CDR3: TGTGCCAGCAGCATCCATAGCGGGGGCCTCCAAGAGACCCAGTACTTC. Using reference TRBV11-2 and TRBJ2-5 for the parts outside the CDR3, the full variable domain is EAGVAQSPRYKIIEKRQSVAFWCNPISGHATLYWYQQILGQGPKLLIQFQNNGVVDDSQLPKDRFSAERLKGVDSTLKIQPAKLEDSAVYLCASSIHSGGLQETQYFGPGTRLLVL.

The CDR3 spells CARPRRAANTEAFF. Written as DNA, the CDR3 is TGTGCCAGACCGCGCAGGGCAGCGAACACTGAAGCTTTCTTT. The V gene is TRBV6-5, the J gene TRBJ1-1; the D gene is possibly TRBD1 (5 bases). CDR1 MNHEY and CDR2 SVGAGI come from the germline V gene. V dropped 9 bases and J dropped 1 base, with 15 bases sitting between them. The CDR3 totals 14 residues.

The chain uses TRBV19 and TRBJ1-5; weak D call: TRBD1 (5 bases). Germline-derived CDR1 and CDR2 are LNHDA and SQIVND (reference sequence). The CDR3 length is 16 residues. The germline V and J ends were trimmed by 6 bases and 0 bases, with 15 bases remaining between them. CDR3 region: CASRPPAGGSNQPQHF. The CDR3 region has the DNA TGTGCCAGTAGACCACCCGCCGGGGGTAGCAATCAGCCCCAGCATTTT.

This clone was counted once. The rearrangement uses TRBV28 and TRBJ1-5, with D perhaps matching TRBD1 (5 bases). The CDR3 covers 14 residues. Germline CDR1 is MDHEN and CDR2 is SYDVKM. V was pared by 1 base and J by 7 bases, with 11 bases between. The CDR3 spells CASSLYAGGQPQHF. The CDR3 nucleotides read TGTGCCAGCAGTTTATATGCCGGGGGACAGCCCCAGCATTTT.

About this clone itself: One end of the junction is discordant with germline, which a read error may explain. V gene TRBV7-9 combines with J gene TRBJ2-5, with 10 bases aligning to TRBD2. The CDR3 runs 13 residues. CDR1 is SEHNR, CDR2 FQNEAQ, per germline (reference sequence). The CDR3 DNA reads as TGTGCCAGCAGCATAGCGGGGGGAGAGACCCAGTACTTC. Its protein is CASSIAGGETQYF. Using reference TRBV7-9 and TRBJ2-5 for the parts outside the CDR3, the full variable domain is DTGVSQNPRHKITKRGQNVTFRCDPISEHNRLYWYRQTLGQGPEFLTYFQNEAQLEKSRLLSDRFSAERPKGSFSTLEIQRTEQGDSAMYLCASSIAGGETQYFGPGTRLLVL.